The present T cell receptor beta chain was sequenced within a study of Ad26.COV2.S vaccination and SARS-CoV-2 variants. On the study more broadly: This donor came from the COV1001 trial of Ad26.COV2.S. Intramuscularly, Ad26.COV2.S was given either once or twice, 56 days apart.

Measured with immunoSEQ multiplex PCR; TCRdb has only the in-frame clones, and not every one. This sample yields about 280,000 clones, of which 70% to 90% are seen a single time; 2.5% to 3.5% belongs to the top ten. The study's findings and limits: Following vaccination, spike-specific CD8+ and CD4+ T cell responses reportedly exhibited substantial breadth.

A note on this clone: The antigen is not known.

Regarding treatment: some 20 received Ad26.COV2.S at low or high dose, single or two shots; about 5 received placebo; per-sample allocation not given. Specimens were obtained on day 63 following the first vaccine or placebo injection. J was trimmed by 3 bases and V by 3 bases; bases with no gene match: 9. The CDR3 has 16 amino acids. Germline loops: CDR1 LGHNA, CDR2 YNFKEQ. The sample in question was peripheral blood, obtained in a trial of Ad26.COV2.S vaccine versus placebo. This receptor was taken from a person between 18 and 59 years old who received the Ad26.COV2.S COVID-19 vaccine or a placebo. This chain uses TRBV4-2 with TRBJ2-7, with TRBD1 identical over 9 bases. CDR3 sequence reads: CASSQGIGDRDYEQYF. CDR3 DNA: TGTGCCAGCAGCCAGGGGATCGGGGACAGGGACTACGAGCAGTACTTC.